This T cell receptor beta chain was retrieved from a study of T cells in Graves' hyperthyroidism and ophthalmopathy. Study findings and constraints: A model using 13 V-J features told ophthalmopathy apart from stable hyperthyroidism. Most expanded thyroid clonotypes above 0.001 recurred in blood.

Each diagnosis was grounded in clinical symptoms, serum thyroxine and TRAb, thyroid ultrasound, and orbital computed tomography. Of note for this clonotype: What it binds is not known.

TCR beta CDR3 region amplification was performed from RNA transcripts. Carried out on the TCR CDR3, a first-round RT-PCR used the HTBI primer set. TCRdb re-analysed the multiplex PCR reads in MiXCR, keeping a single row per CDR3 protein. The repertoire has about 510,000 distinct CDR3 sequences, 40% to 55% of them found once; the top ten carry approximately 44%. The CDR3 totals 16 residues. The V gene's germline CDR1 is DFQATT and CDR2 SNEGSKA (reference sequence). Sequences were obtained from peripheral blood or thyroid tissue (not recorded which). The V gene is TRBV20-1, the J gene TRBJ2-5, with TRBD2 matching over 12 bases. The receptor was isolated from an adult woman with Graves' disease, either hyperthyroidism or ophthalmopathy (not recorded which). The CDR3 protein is CSVPTGVTSGSVTQYF. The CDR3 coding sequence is TGCAGCGTTCCCACGGGGGTGACTAGCGGGAGTGTGACCCAGTACTTC.